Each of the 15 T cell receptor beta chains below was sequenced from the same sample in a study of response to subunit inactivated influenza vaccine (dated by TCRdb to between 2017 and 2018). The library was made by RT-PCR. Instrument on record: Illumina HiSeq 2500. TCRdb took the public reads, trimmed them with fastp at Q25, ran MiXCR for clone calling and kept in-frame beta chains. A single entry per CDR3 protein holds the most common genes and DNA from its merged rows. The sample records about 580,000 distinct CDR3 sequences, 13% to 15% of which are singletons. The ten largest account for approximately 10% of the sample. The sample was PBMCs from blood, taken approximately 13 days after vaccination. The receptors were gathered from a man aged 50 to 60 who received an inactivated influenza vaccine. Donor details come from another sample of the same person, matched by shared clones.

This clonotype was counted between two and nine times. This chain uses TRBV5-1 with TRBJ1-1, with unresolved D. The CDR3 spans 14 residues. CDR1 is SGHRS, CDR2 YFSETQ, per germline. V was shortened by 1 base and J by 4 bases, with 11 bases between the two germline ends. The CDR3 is CASSLNSRSTEAFF. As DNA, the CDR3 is TGCGCCAGCAGCTTGAACAGCCGGAGCACTGAAGCTTTCTTT.

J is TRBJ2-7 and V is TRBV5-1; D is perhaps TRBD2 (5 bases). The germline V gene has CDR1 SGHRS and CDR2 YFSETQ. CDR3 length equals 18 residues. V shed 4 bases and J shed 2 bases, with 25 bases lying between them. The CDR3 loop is CASSPTARSGSLTYEQYF. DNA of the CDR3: TGCGCCAGCAGCCCGACCGCCAGGAGCGGCTCTCTTACCTACGAGCAGTACTTC.

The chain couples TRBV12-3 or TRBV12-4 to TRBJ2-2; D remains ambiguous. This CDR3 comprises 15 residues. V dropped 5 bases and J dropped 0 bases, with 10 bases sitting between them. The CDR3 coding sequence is TGTGCCAGCAGTCCCCGAGTCCCGAACACCGGGGAGCTGTTTTTT. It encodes CASSPRVPNTGELFF.

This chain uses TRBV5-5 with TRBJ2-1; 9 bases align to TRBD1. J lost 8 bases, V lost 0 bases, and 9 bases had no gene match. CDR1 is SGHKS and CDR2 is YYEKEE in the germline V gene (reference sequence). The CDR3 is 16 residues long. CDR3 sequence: CASSLALTGGLYEQFF. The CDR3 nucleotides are TGTGCCAGCAGCTTGGCTTTGACAGGGGGTTTATATGAGCAGTTCTTC.

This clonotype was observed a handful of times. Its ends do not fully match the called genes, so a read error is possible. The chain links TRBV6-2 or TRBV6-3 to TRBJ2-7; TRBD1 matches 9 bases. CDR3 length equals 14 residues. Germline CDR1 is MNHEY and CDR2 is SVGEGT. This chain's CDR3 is CASSYPLEGTGPNF. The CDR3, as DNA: TGTGCCAGCAGTTACCCGCTGGAGGGGACAGGGCCAAACTTC.

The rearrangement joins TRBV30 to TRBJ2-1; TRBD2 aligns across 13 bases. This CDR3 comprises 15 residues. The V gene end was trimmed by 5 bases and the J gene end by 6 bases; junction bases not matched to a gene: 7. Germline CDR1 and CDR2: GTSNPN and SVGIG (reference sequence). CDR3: CAWDSGTSGVNEQFF. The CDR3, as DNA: TGTGCCTGGGACTCCGGGACTAGCGGGGTCAATGAGCAGTTCTTC. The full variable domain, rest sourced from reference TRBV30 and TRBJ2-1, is SQTIHQWPATLVQPVGSPLSLECTVEGTSNPNLYWYRQAAGRGLQLLFYSVGIGQISSEVPQNLSASRPQDRQFILSSKKLLLSDSGFYLCAWDSGTSGVNEQFFGPGTRLTVL.

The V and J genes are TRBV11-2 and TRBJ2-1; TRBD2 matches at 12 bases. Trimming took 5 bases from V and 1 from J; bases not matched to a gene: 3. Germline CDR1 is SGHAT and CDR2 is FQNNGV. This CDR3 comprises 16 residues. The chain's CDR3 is CASSITSGRSYNEQFF. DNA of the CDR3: TGTGCCAGCAGCATAACTAGCGGGAGGTCCTACAATGAGCAGTTCTTC.

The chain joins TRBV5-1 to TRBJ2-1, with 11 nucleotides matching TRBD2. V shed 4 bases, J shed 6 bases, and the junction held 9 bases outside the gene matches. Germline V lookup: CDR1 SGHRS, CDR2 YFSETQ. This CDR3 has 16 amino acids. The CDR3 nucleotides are TGCGCCAGCAGCAAGACTAGCGGGATAATCCCCAATGAGCAGTTCTTC. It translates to CASSKTSGIIPNEQFF.

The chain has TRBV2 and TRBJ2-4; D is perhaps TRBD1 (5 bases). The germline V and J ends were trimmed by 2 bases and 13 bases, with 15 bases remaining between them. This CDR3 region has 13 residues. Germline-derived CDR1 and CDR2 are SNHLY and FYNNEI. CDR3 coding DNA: TGTGCCAGCAGTGAATCTCCAGGGTTTCAACAGTACTTC. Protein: CASSESPGFQQYF.

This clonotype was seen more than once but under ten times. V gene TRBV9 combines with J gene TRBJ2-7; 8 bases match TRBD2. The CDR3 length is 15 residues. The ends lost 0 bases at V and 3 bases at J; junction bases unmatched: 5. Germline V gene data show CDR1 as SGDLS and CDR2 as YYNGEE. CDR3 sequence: CASSVDGGLGYEQYF. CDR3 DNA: TGTGCCAGCAGCGTAGATGGGGGACTAGGCTACGAGCAGTACTTC.

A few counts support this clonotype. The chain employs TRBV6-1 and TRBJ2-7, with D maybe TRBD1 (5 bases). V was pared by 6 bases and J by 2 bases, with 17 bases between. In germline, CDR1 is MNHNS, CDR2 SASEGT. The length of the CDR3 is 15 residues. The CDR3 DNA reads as TGTGCCAGCAGATCACAGGACCTACCCCCCTACGAGCAGTACTTC. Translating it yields CASRSQDLPPYEQYF.

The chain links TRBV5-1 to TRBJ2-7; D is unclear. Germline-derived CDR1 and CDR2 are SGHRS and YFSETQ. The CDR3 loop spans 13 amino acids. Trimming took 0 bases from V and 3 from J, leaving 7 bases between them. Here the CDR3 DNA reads TGCGCCAGCAGCTTGGTTAGGAACTACGAGCAGTACTTC. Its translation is CASSLVRNYEQYF.

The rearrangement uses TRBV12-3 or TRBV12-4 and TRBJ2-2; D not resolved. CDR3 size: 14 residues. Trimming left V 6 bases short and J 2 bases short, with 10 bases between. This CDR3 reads CASRQSQNTGELFF. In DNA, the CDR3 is TGTGCCAGCAGGCAGTCCCAAAACACCGGGGAGCTGTTTTTT.

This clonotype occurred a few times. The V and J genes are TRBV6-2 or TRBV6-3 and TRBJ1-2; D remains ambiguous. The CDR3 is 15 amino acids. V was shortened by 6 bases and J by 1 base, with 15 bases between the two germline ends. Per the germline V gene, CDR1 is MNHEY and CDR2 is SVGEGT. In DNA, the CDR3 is TGTGCCAGCAGAAGGGTAGAAGAATATAACTATGGCTACACCTTC. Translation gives CASRRVEEYNYGYTF.

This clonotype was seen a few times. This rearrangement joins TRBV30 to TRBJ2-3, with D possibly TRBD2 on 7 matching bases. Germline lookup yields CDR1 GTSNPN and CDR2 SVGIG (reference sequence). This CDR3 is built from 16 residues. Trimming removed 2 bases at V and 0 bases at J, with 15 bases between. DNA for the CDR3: TGTGCCTGGAGTCTAAGGGGAGGGGGGAGCACAGATACGCAGTATTTT. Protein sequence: CAWSLRGGGSTDTQYF.